This T cell receptor beta chain emerged from a study of blood T cell repertoires in COVID-19. Looking at the study overall: Sources were T cells, B-cell-depleted T cells, or PBMCs; the material itself was cDNA or gDNA.

Libraries were prepared by immunoSEQ multiplex PCR; TCRdb keeps only in-frame clonotypes and omits some of them. The repertoire includes roughly 240,000 clones, approximately 85% of them detected once, and about 9.1% sits in the top ten. This clone was counted a single time. This CDR3 contains 16 residues. Looked up from germline, CDR1 is SGHAT and CDR2 is FQNNGV. Trimming took off 0 bases at V and 7 bases at J, with 16 bases between the two ends. The cohort comprised adults aged about 18 to 90 years residing in 20 to 30 US areas. The sequenced sample was PBMCs or T cells enriched from blood (not recorded which). The clonotype originates from a woman in her fifties or sixties with acute COVID-19. The chain links TRBV11-2 to TRBJ2-1, with D hard to call. Here the CDR3 DNA reads TGTGCCAGCAGCTTAGATCCTTCTAGTGGGTGGAATGAGCAGTTCTTC. Its translation: CASSLDPSSGWNEQFF.